This T cell receptor beta chain comes out of a study of cytomegalovirus exposure and HLA in healthy donors. Every donor was a healthy person donating bone marrow. This clone was counted between two and nine times. Its antigen remains unknown. General study findings and limits: Productive status was seen about 87% or about 30% of the time for most TCR beta V segments in an earlier analysis. A later analysis associated 15,000 or so TCR beta sequences with HLA alleles at a 0.05 false discovery rate.

Trimming took off 5 bases at V and 6 bases at J, with 7 bases between the two ends. Germline-derived CDR1 and CDR2 are SEHNR and FQNEAQ (reference sequence). The CDR3 covers 11 residues. Amplification used 60 Vbeta primers and 13 Jbeta primers. Here immunoSEQ multiplex PCR was the method, and the copy in TCRdb shows in-frame clones only, minus some. The sample comprises some 160,000 clones, 80% to 90% of which are singletons, and approximately 2% rests with the top ten. Sequencing used PBMCs. The V call is TRBV7-9, the J call TRBJ1-1; no definite D call. The receptor was isolated from a young woman in good health and CMV-seronegative. Here the CDR3 reads CASSPEAEAFF. The CDR3 nucleotides are TGTGCCAGCAGCCCCGAGGCTGAAGCTTTCTTT.